These 25 T cell receptor beta chains came from one sample sequenced in a study of monozygotic twins with inflammatory bowel disease (dated by TCRdb to about 2019). Library method: 5' RACE. Sequencing instrument: Illumina HiSeq 2500. Once TCRdb had reprocessed the reads, it stored one entry per CDR3 protein sequence and supplied no DNA. This sample's table has entries for some 210,000 distinct CDR3 sequences. In total, the top ten clones hold 1.5% to 2% of the sample. Specimen: blood. The receptors derive from a human donor with ulcerative colitis or Crohn's disease, or a healthy co-twin of an affected twin (not recorded which).

V usage is TRBV6-1 and J usage is TRBJ2-7; the TRBD1 assignment by TCRdb is unverifiable without DNA. Germline values: CDR1 MNHNS, CDR2 SASEGT. CDR3 length: 15 residues. The CDR3 sequence: CASSDRDRARLQQYF.

The CDR3: CASSGRGDQPQHF. The chain employs TRBV2 and TRBJ1-5; there is no DNA to check the TCRdb D call of TRBD1. The CDR3 runs 13 residues. CDR1 is SNHLY and CDR2 is FYNNEI in the germline V gene.

The gene calls are TRBV15 and TRBJ1-6; TCRdb gives TRBD1 as the D gene, but with no DNA this cannot be confirmed. Germline values: CDR1 LNHNV, CDR2 YYDKDF (reference sequence). CDR3 length: 18 residues. CDR3 protein: CATHPGPSNSGRDSPLHF.

The chain employs TRBV23-1 and TRBJ1-5; TCRdb's D call, TRBD1, is unchecked because there is no DNA. TRBV23-1 is designated an ORF whose function remains uncertain. The length of the CDR3 is 19 residues. The CDR3: CASSPFPPTGQLSNQPQHF.

The gene calls are TRBV10-2 and TRBJ2-7; lacking DNA, the TRBD2 call made by TCRdb goes unchecked. The CDR3 contains 15 residues. CDR1 and CDR2 (germline): WSHSY, SAAADI. The CDR3 loop reads CATTPISGGWVRPYF.

V and J are TRBV3-1 and TRBJ1-5. CDR3 length: 12 residues. Germline-derived CDR1 and CDR2 are LGHDT and YNNKEL (reference sequence). The chain's CDR3 is CASSQGLQPQHF.

V is TRBV20-1 and J is TRBJ1-3. Germline assignment: CDR1 DFQATT and CDR2 SNEGSKA (reference sequence). The CDR3 has 13 amino acids. The CDR3: CSAKTYRGNTIYF.

The chain recombines TRBV18 with TRBJ2-1; TCRdb proposes TRBD1, but this gene call is untestable without DNA. Germline V gene lookup returns CDR1 KGHSH and CDR2 LQKENI. The CDR3 consists of 16 residues. This chain's CDR3 is CASSPSTGNSYNEQFF.

CDR3 loop: CASSLAGRQGGDWEAFF. The genes are TRBV5-1 and TRBJ1-1; TCRdb's D gene call, TRBD1, goes unchecked for lack of DNA. CDR1 SGHRS and CDR2 YFSETQ come from the germline V gene. The length of the CDR3 is 17 residues.

Here the CDR3 reads CASSERGQGHEQYF. J is TRBJ2-7 and V is TRBV10-2; TCRdb lists TRBD1, though no DNA is available to test this call. The CDR3 has 14 amino acids. The V gene's germline CDR1 is WSHSY and CDR2 SAAADI.

The V gene is TRBV20-1, the J gene TRBJ1-3. CDR1 and CDR2 (germline): DFQATT, SNEGSKA (reference sequence). This CDR3 is built from 14 residues. The CDR3 reads CSAKVSTSGNTIYF.

This chain connects TRBV12-3 or TRBV12-4 to TRBJ1-5; TCRdb lists TRBD1, though no DNA is available to test this call. The CDR3 sequence is 15 residues long. The CDR3 here is CASSLGTEHNQPQHF.

The chain is built from TRBV5-1 and TRBJ1-3; there is no DNA to check the TCRdb D call of TRBD1. From germline, CDR1 is SGHRS and CDR2 YFSETQ. CDR3 length: 13 residues. CDR3 region: CASSYRGSNTIYF.

The CDR3 loop is CASSLARGSGQYF. This chain connects TRBV7-8 to TRBJ2-7; TCRdb's assignment of TRBD1 cannot be checked, as there is no DNA. CDR3 length equals 13 residues. Germline values: CDR1 SGHVS, CDR2 FQNEAQ.

This chain uses TRBV12-3 or TRBV12-4 with TRBJ1-5; the TCRdb call, TRBD1, lacks DNA for checking. The CDR3 extends over 14 amino acids. This CDR3 is CASRAGTFNQPQHF.

The CDR3 spells CASRRPATNEKLFF. The rearrangement links TRBV6-1 to TRBJ1-4. The CDR3 contains 14 residues. Germline V CDR1 and CDR2: MNHNS, SASEGT.

The rearrangement links TRBV6-1 to TRBJ2-5; there is no DNA to check the TCRdb D call of TRBD1. CDR3 size: 16 residues. CDR1 is MNHNS and CDR2 is SASEGT in the germline V gene. This CDR3 reads CASSGGGTTAGETQYF.

The chain is built from TRBV14 and TRBJ2-1; TCRdb's assignment of TRBD1 cannot be checked, as there is no DNA. The CDR3 runs to 15 residues. The germline V gene encodes CDR1 SGHDN and CDR2 FVKESK. CDR3 loop: CASSKQGMVVNEQFF. Full variable domain (missing parts from reference TRBV14 and TRBJ2-1): EAGVTQFPSHSVIEKGQTVTLRCDPISGHDNLYWYRRVMGKEIKFLLHFVKESKQDESGMPNNRFLAERTGGTYSTLKVQPAELEDSGVYFCASSKQGMVVNEQFFGPGTRLTVL.

This chain uses TRBV5-1 with TRBJ2-7; TCRdb gives TRBD1 as the D gene, but with no DNA this cannot be confirmed. Germline V gene sequence: CDR1 SGHRS, CDR2 YFSETQ. This CDR3 spans 16 amino acids. The chain's CDR3 is CASSLGPGQGSHEQYF.

The V gene is TRBV5-1, the J gene TRBJ2-7; TCRdb indicates TRBD1, and absent DNA this call remains unverified. The CDR3 is 17 amino acids. Germline V gene lookup returns CDR1 SGHRS and CDR2 YFSETQ. The CDR3 region is CASSFASRDGANYEQYF.

J is TRBJ1-2 and V is TRBV20-1. CDR3 length: 15 amino acids. The germline gives CDR1 DFQATT, CDR2 SNEGSKA (reference sequence). The chain's CDR3 is CSARGGSAQTYGYTF.

The chain has TRBV3-1 and TRBJ2-1; TCRdb selects TRBD1, and the lack of DNA leaves this call unchecked. Germline values: CDR1 LGHDT, CDR2 YNNKEL (reference sequence). The CDR3 spans 15 residues. CDR3: CASSQSGGGYNEQFF.

The CDR3 sequence is CASTPPGQEKAFF. The chain couples TRBV27 to TRBJ1-1; the TCRdb call, TRBD1, lacks DNA for checking. The CDR3 extends over 13 amino acids. Germline V gene sequence: CDR1 MNHEY, CDR2 SMNVEV (reference sequence).

The V gene is TRBV20-1, the J gene TRBJ1-1; TCRdb proposes TRBD1, but this gene call is untestable without DNA. CDR3 length: 13 residues. CDR1 is DFQATT, CDR2 SNEGSKA, per germline (reference sequence). The CDR3 spells CSGSRGSYTEAFF.

The V and J genes are TRBV6-1 and TRBJ1-1. The CDR3 covers 18 residues. Germline loops: CDR1 MNHNS, CDR2 SASEGT. CDR3 sequence reads: CASSEAAASTDMNTEAFF.